This entry concerns a single TCR beta chain. These data originate in a study of T cell changes during pregnancy in multiple sclerosis. Measured with immunoSEQ multiplex PCR; TCRdb has only the in-frame clones, and not every one. The data hold roughly 41,000 clones, with roughly nine tenths observed a single time. This CDR3 is built from 15 residues. Germline CDR1 SGHTA, CDR2 FQGTGA. The junction had 10 bases not matched to a gene; V was cut back by 6 bases and J by 2 bases. The chain uses TRBV7-3 and TRBJ2-7, with TRBD1 matching over 7 bases. Sample: CD4+ T cells from peripheral blood mononuclear cells, taken in the first trimester of pregnancy. The receptor was derived from a female donor with multiple sclerosis, enrolled in a pregnancy study. The CDR3 here is CASRLSGTATYEQYF. CDR3 nucleotide sequence: TGTGCCAGCAGGCTATCCGGGACAGCGACCTACGAGCAGTACTTC.